This TCR beta chain was captured in a study of molecular identifiers for immune sequencing clone quantification. As for the study in general: RNA from around 20,000 or 100,000 naive CD8 cells was split five ways in replicates, with four sequenced. Study-wide results and caveats: More than 98% of effector molecules, versus under 1% of naive-cell molecules, belonged to clones above 20 RNA copies.

This clonotype was seen repeatedly, ten times or more. Its matching antigen is unknown. Previously reported methods and listed TCR primers produced the bulk TCR libraries. In TCRdb, the PCR reads were re-called with MiXCR into one record per CDR3 protein. The sample has over 600,000 distinct CDR3 sequences; about 20% are singletons. CD8+CD4-CCR7+CD45RA+ sorting gave the naive CD8 T cells. CDR1 ENHRY and CDR2 SYGVKD come from the germline V gene. The V gene end was trimmed by 3 bases and the J gene end by 5 bases; junction bases not matched to a gene: 2. This CDR3 has 14 amino acids. The source material was naive CD8+ T cells from blood, with Jurkat cell RNA spiked in. Stated subset: FACS-sorted CD8+CD4-CCR7+CD45RA+ naive T cells. The clonotype originates from a human donor in good health. Some libraries in this study had Jurkat cell RNA spiked in. The genes are TRBV10-3 and TRBJ1-5, with 9 nucleotides matching TRBD1. The CDR3 DNA reads TGTGCCATCAGTGATGGGACAGGGTATCAGCCCCAGCATTTT. This encodes CAISDGTGYQPQHF.